The T cell receptor (beta chain) described here comes from a study of T cell clusters in autoimmune cytopenias. By frequency, this clonotype registers medium-sized. TRB rearrangements were amplified by touch-down multiplex PCR with mixed TRB-A/B primers. TCRdb reworked the multiplex PCR reads into one entry per CDR3 protein, no DNA. This listing includes 3,000 to 3,500 distinct CDR3 sequences. Some 34,000 genome equivalents of blood DNA were amplified for TRB. The CDR3 contains 16 residues. From germline, CDR1 is LGHNA and CDR2 YSLEER. These records were also assigned to another study, of T cell repertoires in aging, cancer and after chemotherapy.

This sequence joins TRBV4-3 and TRBJ2-3; TCRdb outputs TRBD1, but without DNA this stays unchecked. The TCR originated in a human donor in good health. The material sequenced was peripheral blood. CDR3 region: CASSLTGTGLADTQYF.